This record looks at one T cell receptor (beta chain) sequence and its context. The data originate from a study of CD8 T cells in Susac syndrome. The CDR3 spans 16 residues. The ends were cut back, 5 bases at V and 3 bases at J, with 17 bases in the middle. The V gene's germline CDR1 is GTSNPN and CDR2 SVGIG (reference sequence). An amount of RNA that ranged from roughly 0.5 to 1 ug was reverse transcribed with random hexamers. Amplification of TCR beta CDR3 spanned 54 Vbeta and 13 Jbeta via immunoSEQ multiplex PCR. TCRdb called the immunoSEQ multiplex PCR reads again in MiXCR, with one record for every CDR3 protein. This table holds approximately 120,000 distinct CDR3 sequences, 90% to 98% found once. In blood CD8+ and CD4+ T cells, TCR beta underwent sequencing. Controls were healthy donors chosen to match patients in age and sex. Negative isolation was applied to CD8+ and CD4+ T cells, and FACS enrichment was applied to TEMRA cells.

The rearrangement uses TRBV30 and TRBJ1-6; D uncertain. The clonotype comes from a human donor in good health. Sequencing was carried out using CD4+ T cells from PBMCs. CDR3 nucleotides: TGTGCCTGGGTGGGCGATGGGAACGGCTATAATTCACCCCTCCACTTT. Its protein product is CAWVGDGNGYNSPLHF.